This is a list of T cell receptor beta chains from one sample in a study of blood T cells in healthy people across ages. TCRdb ran MiXCR on the 5' RACE reads and lists one entry per CDR3 protein. The data show about 1.8 million distinct CDR3 sequences, less than 50% seen once. Material for sequencing was blood. Receptors were obtained from a woman aged 40 to 50 in good health. Each CDR3 is given with its conserved first and last residue. D genes are given only for firm matches. Not all rows give a size; the values are once, few, many and, for expanded clones, a class.

v_gene	d_gene	abundance	j_gene	CDR3aa	CDR3nt
TRBV29-1	NA	NA	TRBJ2-7	CIAEVRNYEQYF	TGCATCGCCGAGGTCCGAAATTACGAGCAGTACTTC
TRBV9	TRBD1	NA	TRBJ2-1	CASSPRDRRYEQFF	TGTGCCAGCAGCCCCAGGGACAGAAGGTATGAGCAGTTCTTC
TRBV5-1	NA	NA	TRBJ1-5	CASSLDTGQQQPQHF	TGCGCCAGCAGCTTGGATACAGGGCAGCAACAGCCCCAGCATTTT
TRBV28	NA	once	TRBJ2-5	CASSPANLETQYF	TGTGCCAGCAGTCCCGCAAATCTGGAGACCCAGTACTTC
TRBV5-1	TRBD2	NA	TRBJ2-1	CASSVGLAGGHSKTSPYNEQFF	TGCGCCAGCAGCGTGGGACTAGCGGGGGGCCACTCCAAGACCTCCCCCTACAATGAGCAGTTCTTC
TRBV28	NA	NA	TRBJ2-7	CASSVPGDPYEQYF	TGTGCCAGCAGTGTGCCGGGAGATCCCTACGAGCAGTACTTC
TRBV12-5	TRBD1	NA	TRBJ2-7	CASLSPGGEQYF	TGTGCTAGTTTATCTCCAGGGGGCGAGCAGTACTTC
TRBV4-2	NA	few	TRBJ2-7	CASSQAPWQETLYEQYF	TGTGCCAGCAGCCAAGCCCCATGGCAGGAAACCTTATACGAGCAGTACTTC
TRBV7-2	TRBD1	NA	TRBJ1-4	CASSLDGTGLTNEKLFF	TGTGCCAGCAGCTTAGACGGGACAGGGCTCACTAATGAAAAACTGTTTTTT
TRBV10-3	NA	few	TRBJ1-2	CAAQGQDYGYTF	TGTGCCGCCCAGGGGCAGGACTATGGCTACACCTTC
TRBV7-8	TRBD1	NA	TRBJ2-1	CASIQGAQTQFF	TGTGCCAGCATCCAGGGGGCACAGACCCAGTTCTTC
TRBV5-1	NA	NA	TRBJ1-2	CASSLEESSYGYTF	TGCGCCAGCAGCTTGGAGGAAAGCAGCTATGGCTACACCTTC
TRBV6-5	TRBD1	few	TRBJ2-7	CASSSGQSYNEQYF	TGTGCCAGCAGTTCGGGACAGTCTTACAATGAGCAGTACTTC
TRBV6-5	NA	NA	TRBJ1-1	CASRPGHQTTTEAFF	TGTGCCAGCAGACCGGGACACCAAACGACCACTGAAGCTTTCTTT
TRBV7-2	NA	once	TRBJ2-1	CASSLQGGIYEQFF	TGTGCCAGCAGCTTACAGGGTGGGATCTATGAGCAGTTCTTC
TRBV10-3	TRBD1	NA	TRBJ2-5	CAISAKTGLQETQYF	TGTGCCATCAGTGCCAAGACAGGGTTACAAGAGACCCAGTACTTC
TRBV4-1	NA	few	TRBJ2-1	CASSQDSDSYNEQFF	TGCGCCAGCAGCCAAGATTCAGACTCCTACAATGAGCAGTTCTTC
TRBV28	NA	once	TRBJ2-5	CASGLGGYETQYF	TGTGCCAGCGGTTTAGGGGGGTATGAGACCCAGTACTTC
TRBV6-6	TRBD1	NA	TRBJ2-7	CASSTRRDRGDYEQYF	TGTGCCAGCAGTACTCGAAGGGACAGGGGGGACTACGAGCAGTACTTC
TRBV4-3	TRBD1	few	TRBJ2-1	CASSGGTGEGNEQFF	TGCGCCAGCAGCGGAGGGACAGGGGAAGGCAATGAGCAGTTCTTC
TRBV4-2	TRBD2	NA	TRBJ2-3	CACSLRLLAGGTDTQYF	TGTGCCTGCAGCCTCCGATTACTAGCGGGGGGGACAGATACGCAGTATTTT
TRBV20-1	NA	few	TRBJ1-5	CSARGPTYSNQPQHF	TGCAGTGCTAGGGGACCGACATATAGCAATCAGCCCCAGCATTTT
TRBV27	NA	NA	TRBJ1-1	CASSTRWGAEAFF	TGTGCCAGCAGTACTCGATGGGGGGCTGAAGCTTTCTTT
TRBV4-3	NA	NA	TRBJ1-1	CASSQVPGRTEAFF	TGCGCCAGCAGCCAGGTACCGGGGAGGACTGAAGCTTTCTTT
TRBV7-2	TRBD1	few	TRBJ1-2	CASSQTTGGRGGYTF	TGTGCCAGCAGCCAGACGACAGGGGGCCGTGGTGGCTACACCTTC
TRBV7-2	NA	few	TRBJ2-7	CASSLRRFYEQYF	TGTGCCAGCAGCTTACGCAGATTCTACGAGCAGTACTTC
TRBV6-6	NA	few	TRBJ2-1	CASREDGEDYEQFF	TGTGCCAGCAGAGAGGATGGAGAGGATTATGAGCAGTTCTTC
TRBV6-2/TRBV6-3	TRBD2	few	TRBJ2-5	CASSPRGLAGQETQYF	TGTGCCAGCAGCCCCAGGGGACTAGCGGGGCAAGAGACCCAGTACTTC
TRBV15	NA	NA	TRBJ1-5	CATSRAPTTSGDTQHF	TGTGCCACCAGCAGAGCCCCGACAACCTCGGGAGATACGCAGCATTTT
TRBV10-3	TRBD2	few	TRBJ2-1	CAISEFGGGVNEQFF	TGTGCCATCAGTGAGTTTGGCGGGGGTGTGAATGAGCAGTTCTTC
TRBV5-1	TRBD2	NA	TRBJ2-1	CASRLAGEPYNEQFF	TGCGCCAGCAGGCTAGCGGGGGAACCCTACAATGAGCAGTTCTTC